This TCR beta chain stems from a study of neurological immune-mediated disorders (dated by TCRdb to 2018 to 2020). For the study in its entirety: The study compared peripheral blood TCR-beta repertoires of HTLV-I-associated myelopathy (HAM/TSP) patients, multiple sclerosis patients and healthy controls using UMI-based sequencing. Longitudinal samples, technical triplicates and paired sorted CD4+ and CD8+ T-cell subsets, alongside PBMC samples, were included among the approximately 100 TCR-beta libraries. The cohort was made up of 68 subjects, consisting of around 14 HAM/TSP patients, some 34 multiple sclerosis patients and some 20 healthy controls. Study-level results and caveats: No identical CDR3 amino acid sequences were found to be shared among expanded clones across subjects, suggesting that TCR-beta repertoires were private in all groups. TCR clonal expansion was greatest in HAM/TSP patients and smallest in MS patients, who ranked below even healthy controls.

This clonotype was seen ten or more times. No cognate antigen has been identified for it. The input lacks base qualities; no much larger clone sits a single base away. cDNA was synthesized by template-switch 5'RACE using a primer carrying a 10-nucleotide random unique molecular identifier by which each TCR transcript was tagged. Over 190 million TCR-beta sequences, covering 15-18 subjects, were produced in each sequencing run. The RNeasy kit was used to extract total RNA. The KAPA Real-time Library Amplification kit was used to amplify TCR-beta VDJ regions with primers targeting the TCR constant region and the 5'RACE anchor. Sample indexes and Illumina adaptors were added in a first PCR, and a second PCR then increased library yield. After Ampure bead purification, the roughly 650 bp TCR product was size-selected on a 2% E-gel SizeSelection system. Before pooling, libraries had their quality checked on a Bioanalyzer, their concentration measured with Qubit, and their quantity determined with the Kapa Library Quantification kit. An Illumina HiSeq 2500 was used to sequence the libraries paired-end at 2 x 150 bp. To increase sequence diversity, roughly 23-30% phiX was spiked into each library pool. In the authors' own workflow: Quality-filtered reads were processed with the UMI-based MiGEC pipeline, and over 90% of raw TCR sequences were removed by the MiGEC pipeline during error correction. VDJ genes were aligned to IMGT germline references, and clonotypes were defined by unique CDR3 amino acid sequence plus V-J genes. Clonal expansion, Shannon diversity and CDR3 relatedness were evaluated with VDJtools (CalcPairwiseDistances, ClusterSamples), while phylogenetic trees were built in CLCbio workbench. Clones with at least 8 unique UMIs were defined as expanded, with this threshold being based on coefficient-of-variation modelling across technical triplicates. In-frame beta chains were kept once TCRdb had trimmed the public reads at Q25 with fastp and called clones with MiXCR. Each entry is one CDR3 protein sequence, shown with its most common DNA and genes. The V and J calls, along with clone size, are taken from TCRdb and not from the paper's own processing. Counted in this sample were some 30,000 distinct CDR3 sequences; around 15% of them appeared once. 25% to 30% of the sample comes from the top ten.

Healthy controls were blood bank volunteers in Maryland, USA. For the unsorted PBMC libraries, 2 million PBMCs were stored in RNAlater at -80 degrees C until RNA extraction and were used to generate the libraries. Peripheral blood was subjected to Ficoll-Hypaque density gradient centrifugation to isolate PBMCs, which were then cryopreserved in liquid nitrogen. CDR1 and CDR2 are read off the germline V gene (reference sequence) as DFQATT and SNEGSKA. Including cysteine and phenylalanine, the CDR3 has 14 amino acids. Of all the DNA, just the CDR3 is kept, 42 bases in frame from base 1. Relative to germline, V is missing 3 bases and J is missing 6 bases, with 4 bases of the junction outside any gene match.

This receptor was taken from a man between 65 and 85 years old in good health. The chain couples TRBV20-1 to TRBJ1-5; TRBD1 fits 11 bases in the junction. Sequencing was carried out using PBMCs. The CDR3 reads CSASGQGAGQPQHF. Here is the DNA: TGCAGTGCTAGTGGACAGGGGGCCGGTCAGCCCCAGCATTTT.